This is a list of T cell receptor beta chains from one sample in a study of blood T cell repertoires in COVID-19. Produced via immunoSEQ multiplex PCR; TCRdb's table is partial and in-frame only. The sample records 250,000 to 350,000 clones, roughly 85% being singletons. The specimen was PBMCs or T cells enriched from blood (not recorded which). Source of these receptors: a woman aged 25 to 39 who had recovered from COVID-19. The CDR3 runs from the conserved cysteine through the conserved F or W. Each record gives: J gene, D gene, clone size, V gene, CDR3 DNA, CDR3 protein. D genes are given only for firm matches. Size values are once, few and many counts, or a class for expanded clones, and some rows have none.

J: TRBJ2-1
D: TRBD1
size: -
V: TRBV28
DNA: TGTGCCAGCAGTTTCGCGGGCGGGGACAGGGGAATGCATGAGCAGTTCTTC
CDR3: CASSFAGGDRGMHEQFF

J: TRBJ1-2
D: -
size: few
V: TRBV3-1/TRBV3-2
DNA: TGTGCCAGCTCCGGCTGGGGGGTCGGGTATGGCTACACCTTC
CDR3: CASSGWGVGYGYTF

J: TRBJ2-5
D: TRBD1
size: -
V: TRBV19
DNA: TGTGCCAGTAGTGCACAGGGGGCGCTTAGAGAGACCCAGTACTTC
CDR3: CASSAQGALRETQYF

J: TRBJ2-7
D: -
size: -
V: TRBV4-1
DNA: TGCGCCAGCAGCCAATTCACTCCAGGTACCGACGAGCAGTACTTC
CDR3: CASSQFTPGTDEQYF

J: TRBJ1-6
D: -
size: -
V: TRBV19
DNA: TGTGCCAGTAGTATGGTAGAGGTACCTAATTCACCCCTCCACTTT
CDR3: CASSMVEVPNSPLHF

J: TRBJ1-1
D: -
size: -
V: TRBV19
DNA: TGTGCCAGTAGACGGACAGACGCCCGTGAAGCTTTCTTT
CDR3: CASRRTDAREAFF

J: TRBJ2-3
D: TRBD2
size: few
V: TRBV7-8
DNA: TGTGCCAGCAGCACAACTAGCGCGTTCACAGATACGCAGTATTTT
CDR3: CASSTTSAFTDTQYF

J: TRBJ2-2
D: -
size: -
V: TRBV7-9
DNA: TGTGCCAGCAGCTTATCTCGCCGGGGGCTGTTTTTT
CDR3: CASSLSRRGLFF

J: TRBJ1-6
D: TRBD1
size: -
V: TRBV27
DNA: TGTGCCAGCAGTCTGGACAGGGGGATTTCACCCCTCCACTTT
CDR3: CASSLDRGISPLHF

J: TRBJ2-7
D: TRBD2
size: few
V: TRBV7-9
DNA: TGTGCCAGCAGCTTACCCGGGACTAGCGGGGGAAGCTCCTACGAGCAGTACTTC
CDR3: CASSLPGTSGGSSYEQYF

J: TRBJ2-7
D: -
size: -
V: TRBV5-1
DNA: TGCGCCAGCTCTGGTAGCTCCTACGAGCAGTACTTC
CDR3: CASSGSSYEQYF

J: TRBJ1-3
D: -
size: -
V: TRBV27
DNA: TGTGCCAGCAGTTTCCCAGGGAACACCGTCACCATATATTTT
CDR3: CASSFPGNTVTIYF

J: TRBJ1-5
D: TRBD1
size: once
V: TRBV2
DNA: TGTGCCATTATGACAGGGACGAATCAGCCCCAGCATTTT
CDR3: CAIMTGTNQPQHF

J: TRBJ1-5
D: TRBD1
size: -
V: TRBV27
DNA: TGTGCCAGCAGTCCTGGACAGGGCCGACCAAGTTTATATAGCAATCAGCCCCAGCATTTT
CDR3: CASSPGQGRPSLYSNQPQHF

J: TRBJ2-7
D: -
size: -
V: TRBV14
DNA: TGTGCCAGCAGCCAGATCCACCTCGGCGAGCAGTACTTC
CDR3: CASSQIHLGEQYF

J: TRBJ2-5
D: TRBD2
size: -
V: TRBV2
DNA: TGTGCCAGCAGACGATCTACTAGCGGGAGAGGAGAGACCCAGTACTTC
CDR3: CASRRSTSGRGETQYF

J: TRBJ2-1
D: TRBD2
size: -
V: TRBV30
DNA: TGTGCCTGGAGATCCGGGACTAGCGGGGGGGCCTCCTACAATGAGCAGTTCTTC
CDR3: CAWRSGTSGGASYNEQFF

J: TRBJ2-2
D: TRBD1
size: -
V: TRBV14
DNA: TGTGCCAGCAGCCACCTGGACAGGGGATTTGGGTTGAACACCGGGGAGCTGTTTTTT
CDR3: CASSHLDRGFGLNTGELFF

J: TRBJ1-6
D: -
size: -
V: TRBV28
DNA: TGTGCCAGCAGTTTAGGCGGCGGGGGGTATAATTCACCCCTCCACTTT
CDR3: CASSLGGGGYNSPLHF

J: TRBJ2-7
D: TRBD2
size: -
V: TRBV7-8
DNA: TGTGCCAGCAGCTTAGCTGGGGGGGTCGAGCAGTACTTC
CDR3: CASSLAGGVEQYF

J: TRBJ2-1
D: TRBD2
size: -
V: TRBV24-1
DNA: TGTGCCACCAGTGAGGCTAGCGGGAGGGCCTACAATGAGCAGTTCTTC
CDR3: CATSEASGRAYNEQFF

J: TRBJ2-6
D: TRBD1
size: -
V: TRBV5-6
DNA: TGTGCCAGCAGCTACAATGACAGGGTGAGAGCTGGGGCCAACGTCCTGACTTTC
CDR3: CASSYNDRVRAGANVLTF

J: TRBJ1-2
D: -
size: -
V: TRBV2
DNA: TGTGCCAGCAGACAGATTTCTAACTATGGCTACACCTTC
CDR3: CASRQISNYGYTF

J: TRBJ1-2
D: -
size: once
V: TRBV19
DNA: TGTGCCAGTAGTATGGGAACAGGCCGTCCCGTAAACTATGGCTACACCTTC
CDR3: CASSMGTGRPVNYGYTF

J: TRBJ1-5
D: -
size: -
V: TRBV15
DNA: TGTGCCACCAGCAGAGAGGGGACGGGAGATCAGCCCCAGCATTTT
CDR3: CATSREGTGDQPQHF

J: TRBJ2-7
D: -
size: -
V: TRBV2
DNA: TGTGCCAGCAGTGAGGTCCCGCGTCGGGGCGAGCAGTACTTC
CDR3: CASSEVPRRGEQYF

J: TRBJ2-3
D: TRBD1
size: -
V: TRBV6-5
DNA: TGTGCCAGCAAATTGGGACAGGGCACAGATACGCAGTATTTT
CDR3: CASKLGQGTDTQYF

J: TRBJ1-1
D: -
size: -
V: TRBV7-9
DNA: TGTGCCAGCAGCGTAACAGCCATGAACACTGAAGCTTTCTTT
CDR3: CASSVTAMNTEAFF

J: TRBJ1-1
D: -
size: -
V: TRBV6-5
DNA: TGTGCCAGCAGTTACTCCCGGGGTGCCACTGAAGCTTTCTTT
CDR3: CASSYSRGATEAFF

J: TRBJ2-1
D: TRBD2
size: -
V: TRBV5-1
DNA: TGCGCCAGCAGCTGGACTAGCGGGAGATACAATGAGCAGTTCTTC
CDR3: CASSWTSGRYNEQFF

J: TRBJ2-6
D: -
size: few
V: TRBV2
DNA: TGTGCCAGCAGTGGGGGCGGGATGAGCTCTGGGGCCAACGTCCTGACTTTC
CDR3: CASSGGGMSSGANVLTF

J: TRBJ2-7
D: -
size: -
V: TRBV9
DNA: TGTGCCAGCAGCGTAACCCCACTCGCCTCCTACGAGCAGTACTTC
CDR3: CASSVTPLASYEQYF

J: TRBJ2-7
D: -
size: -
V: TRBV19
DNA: TGTGCCAGTAGTTCTCGGACAGTTAGCTACGAGCAGTACTTC
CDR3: CASSSRTVSYEQYF

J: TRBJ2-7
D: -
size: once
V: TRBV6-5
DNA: TGTGCCAGCAGTTACTCGACAGGAAACTACGAGCAGTACTTC
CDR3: CASSYSTGNYEQYF